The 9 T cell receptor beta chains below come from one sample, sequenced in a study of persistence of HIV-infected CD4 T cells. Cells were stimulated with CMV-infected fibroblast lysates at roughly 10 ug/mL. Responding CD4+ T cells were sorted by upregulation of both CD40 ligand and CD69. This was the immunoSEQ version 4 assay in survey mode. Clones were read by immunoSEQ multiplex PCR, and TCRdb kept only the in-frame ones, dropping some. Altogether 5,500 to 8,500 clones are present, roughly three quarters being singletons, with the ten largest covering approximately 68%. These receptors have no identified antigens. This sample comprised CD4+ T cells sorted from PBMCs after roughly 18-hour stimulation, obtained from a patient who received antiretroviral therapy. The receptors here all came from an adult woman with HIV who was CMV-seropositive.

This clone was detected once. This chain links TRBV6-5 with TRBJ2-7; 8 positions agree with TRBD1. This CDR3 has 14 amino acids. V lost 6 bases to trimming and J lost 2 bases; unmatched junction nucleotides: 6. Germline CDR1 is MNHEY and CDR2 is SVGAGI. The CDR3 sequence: CASSPDRGPYEQYF. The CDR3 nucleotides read TGTGCCAGCAGCCCCGACAGGGGACCCTACGAGCAGTACTTC.

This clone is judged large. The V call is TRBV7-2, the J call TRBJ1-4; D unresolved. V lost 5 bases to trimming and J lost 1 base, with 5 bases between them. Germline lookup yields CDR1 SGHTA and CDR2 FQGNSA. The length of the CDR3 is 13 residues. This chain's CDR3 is CASSERTNEKLFF. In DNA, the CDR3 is TGTGCCAGCAGCGAGAGAACTAATGAAAAACTGTTTTTT.

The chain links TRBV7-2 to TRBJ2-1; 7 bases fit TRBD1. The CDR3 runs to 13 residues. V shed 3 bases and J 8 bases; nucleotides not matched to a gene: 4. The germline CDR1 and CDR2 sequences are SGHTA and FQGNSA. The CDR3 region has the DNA TGTGCCAGCAGCTTGACAGGGTTCGATGAGCAGTTCTTC. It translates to CASSLTGFDEQFF.

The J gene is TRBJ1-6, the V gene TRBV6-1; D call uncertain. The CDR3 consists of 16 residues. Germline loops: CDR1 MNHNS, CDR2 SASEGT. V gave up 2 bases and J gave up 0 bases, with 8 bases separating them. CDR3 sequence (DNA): TGTGCCAGCAGTGAACACGGGAGCTCCTATAATTCACCCCTCCACTTT. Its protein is CASSEHGSSYNSPLHF.

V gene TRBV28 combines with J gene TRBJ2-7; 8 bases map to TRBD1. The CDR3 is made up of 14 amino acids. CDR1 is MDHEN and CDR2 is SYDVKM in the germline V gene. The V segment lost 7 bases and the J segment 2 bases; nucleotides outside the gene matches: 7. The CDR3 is CASKEDRVPYEQYF. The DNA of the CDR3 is TGTGCCAGCAAAGAGGACAGGGTACCCTACGAGCAGTACTTC.

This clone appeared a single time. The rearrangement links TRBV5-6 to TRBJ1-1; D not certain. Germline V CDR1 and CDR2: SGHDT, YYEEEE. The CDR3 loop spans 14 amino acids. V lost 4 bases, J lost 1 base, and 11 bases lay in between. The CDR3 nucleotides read TGTGCCAGCAGCCCCTTGACACAGAACACTGAAGCTTTCTTT. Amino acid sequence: CASSPLTQNTEAFF.

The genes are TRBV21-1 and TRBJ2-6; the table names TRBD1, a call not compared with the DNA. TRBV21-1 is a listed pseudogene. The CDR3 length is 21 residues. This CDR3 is CASSKVGPSGTGSSGANVLTF. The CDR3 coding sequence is TGTGCCAGCAGCAAAGTGGGGCCAAGCGGGACAGGGAGCTCTGGGGCCAACGTCCTGACTTTC.

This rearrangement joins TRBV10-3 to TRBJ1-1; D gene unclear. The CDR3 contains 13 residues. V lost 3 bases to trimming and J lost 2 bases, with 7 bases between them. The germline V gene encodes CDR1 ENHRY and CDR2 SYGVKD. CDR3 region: CAISERPNTEAFF. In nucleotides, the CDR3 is TGTGCCATCAGTGAAAGGCCAAACACTGAAGCTTTCTTT.

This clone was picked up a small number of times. The DNA for the CDR3 is TGTGCCAGCAGTGAAGCAGGACAGGGGAACTATGGCTACACCTTC. Translation: CASSEAGQGNYGYTF. The chain joins TRBV2 to TRBJ1-2, with 9 bases fitting TRBD1. The V gene end was trimmed by 0 bases and the J gene end by 2 bases; junction bases not matched to a gene: 1. This CDR3 comprises 15 residues. Germline V gene data show CDR1 as SNHLY and CDR2 as FYNNEI.